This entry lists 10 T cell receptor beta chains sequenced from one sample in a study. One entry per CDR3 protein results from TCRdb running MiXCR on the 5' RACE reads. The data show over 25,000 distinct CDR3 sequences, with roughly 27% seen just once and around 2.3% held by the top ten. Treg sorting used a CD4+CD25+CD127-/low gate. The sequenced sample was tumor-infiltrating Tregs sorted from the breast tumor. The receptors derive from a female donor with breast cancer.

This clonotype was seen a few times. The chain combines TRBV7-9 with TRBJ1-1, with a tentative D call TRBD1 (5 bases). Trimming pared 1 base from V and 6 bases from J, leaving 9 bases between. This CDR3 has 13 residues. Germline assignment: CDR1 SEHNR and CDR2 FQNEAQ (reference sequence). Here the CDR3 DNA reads TGTGCCAGCAGCTTAGGACGGGGCGCTGAAGCTTTCTTT. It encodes CASSLGRGAEAFF.

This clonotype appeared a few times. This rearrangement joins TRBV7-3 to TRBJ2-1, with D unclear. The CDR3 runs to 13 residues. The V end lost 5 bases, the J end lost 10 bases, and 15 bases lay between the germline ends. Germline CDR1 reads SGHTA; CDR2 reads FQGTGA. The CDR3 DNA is TGTGCCAGCAGCCTGGCCCCAGGCGGCGAGCAGTTCTTC. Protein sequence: CASSLAPGGEQFF.

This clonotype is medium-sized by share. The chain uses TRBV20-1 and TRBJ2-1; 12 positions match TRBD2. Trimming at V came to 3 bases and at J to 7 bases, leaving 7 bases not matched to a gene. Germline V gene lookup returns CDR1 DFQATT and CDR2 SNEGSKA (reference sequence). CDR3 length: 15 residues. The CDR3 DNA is TGCAGTGCTAGCTCTAGCGGGAGGGCATTGAATGAGCAGTTCTTC. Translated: CSASSSGRALNEQFF.

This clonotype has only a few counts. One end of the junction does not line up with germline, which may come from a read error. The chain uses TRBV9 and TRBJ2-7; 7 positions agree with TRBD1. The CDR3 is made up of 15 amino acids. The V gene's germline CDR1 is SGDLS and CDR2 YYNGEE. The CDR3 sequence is CASSVQPGQSYEQDF. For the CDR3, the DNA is TGTGCCAGCAGCGTCCAACCGGGACAGAGCTACGAGCAGGACTTC. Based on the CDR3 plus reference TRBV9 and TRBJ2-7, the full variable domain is DSGVTQTPKHLITATGQRVTLRCSPRSGDLSVYWYQQSLDQGLQFLIQYYNGEERAKGNILERFSAQQFPDLHSELNLSSLELGDSALYFCASSVQPGQSYEQDFGPGTRLTVT.

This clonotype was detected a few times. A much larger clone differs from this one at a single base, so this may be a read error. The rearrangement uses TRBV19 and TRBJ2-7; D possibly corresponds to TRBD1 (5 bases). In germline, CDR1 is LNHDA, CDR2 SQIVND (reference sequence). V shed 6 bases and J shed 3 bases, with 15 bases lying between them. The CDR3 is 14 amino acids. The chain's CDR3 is CASSDAPTDYEQYF. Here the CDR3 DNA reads TGTGCCAGTAGCGACGCCCCGACAGACTACGAGCAGTACTTC.

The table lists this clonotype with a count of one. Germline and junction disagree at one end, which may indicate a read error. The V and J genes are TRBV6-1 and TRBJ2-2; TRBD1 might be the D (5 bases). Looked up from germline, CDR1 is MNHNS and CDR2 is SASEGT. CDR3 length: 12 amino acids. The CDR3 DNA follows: TGTGTCAGCCTTTTCTGGGGCCGGGAGCTGTTTTTT. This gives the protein CVSLFWGRELFF.

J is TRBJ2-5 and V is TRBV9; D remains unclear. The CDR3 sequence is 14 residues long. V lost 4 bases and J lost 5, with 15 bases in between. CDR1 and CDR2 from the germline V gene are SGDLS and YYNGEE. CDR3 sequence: CASSPRVGWETQYF. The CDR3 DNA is TGTGCCAGCAGCCCAAGGGTCGGTTGGGAGACCCAGTACTTC. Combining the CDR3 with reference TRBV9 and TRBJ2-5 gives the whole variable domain DSGVTQTPKHLITATGQRVTLRCSPRSGDLSVYWYQQSLDQGLQFLIQYYNGEERAKGNILERFSAQQFPDLHSELNLSSLELGDSALYFCASSPRVGWETQYFGPGTRLLVL.

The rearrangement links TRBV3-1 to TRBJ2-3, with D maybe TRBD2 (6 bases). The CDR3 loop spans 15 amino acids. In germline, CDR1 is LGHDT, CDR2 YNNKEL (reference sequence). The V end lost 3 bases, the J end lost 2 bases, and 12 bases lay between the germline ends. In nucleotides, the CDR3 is TGTGCCAGCAGCCAGGCCGGGACTCCCACAGATACGCAGTATTTT. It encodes CASSQAGTPTDTQYF.

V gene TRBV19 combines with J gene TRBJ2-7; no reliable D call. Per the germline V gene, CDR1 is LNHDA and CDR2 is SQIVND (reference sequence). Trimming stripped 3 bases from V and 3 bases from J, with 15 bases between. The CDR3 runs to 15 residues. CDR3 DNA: TGTGCCAGTAGTATGCGCAGGAACGCCAACTACGAGCAGTACTTC. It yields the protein CASSMRRNANYEQYF.

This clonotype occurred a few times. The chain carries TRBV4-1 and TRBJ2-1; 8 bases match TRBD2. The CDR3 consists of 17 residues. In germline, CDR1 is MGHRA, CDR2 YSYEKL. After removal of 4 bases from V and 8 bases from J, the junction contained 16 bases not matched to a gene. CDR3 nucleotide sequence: TGCGCCAGCAGCCGACTCGTAGTTAGCGGGAATGCCCATGAGCAGTTCTTC. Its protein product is CASSRLVVSGNAHEQFF.